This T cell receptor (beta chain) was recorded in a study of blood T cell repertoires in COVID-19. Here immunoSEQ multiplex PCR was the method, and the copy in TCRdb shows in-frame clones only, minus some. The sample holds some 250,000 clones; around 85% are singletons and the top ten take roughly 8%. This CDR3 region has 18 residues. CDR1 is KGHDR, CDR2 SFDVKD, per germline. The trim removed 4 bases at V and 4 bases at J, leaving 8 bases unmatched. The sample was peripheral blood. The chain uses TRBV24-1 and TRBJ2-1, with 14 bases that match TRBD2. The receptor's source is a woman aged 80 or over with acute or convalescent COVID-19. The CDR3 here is CATSDPGLAGGLYNEQFF. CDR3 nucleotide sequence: TGTGCCACCAGTGACCCTGGACTAGCGGGAGGACTTTACAATGAGCAGTTCTTC.